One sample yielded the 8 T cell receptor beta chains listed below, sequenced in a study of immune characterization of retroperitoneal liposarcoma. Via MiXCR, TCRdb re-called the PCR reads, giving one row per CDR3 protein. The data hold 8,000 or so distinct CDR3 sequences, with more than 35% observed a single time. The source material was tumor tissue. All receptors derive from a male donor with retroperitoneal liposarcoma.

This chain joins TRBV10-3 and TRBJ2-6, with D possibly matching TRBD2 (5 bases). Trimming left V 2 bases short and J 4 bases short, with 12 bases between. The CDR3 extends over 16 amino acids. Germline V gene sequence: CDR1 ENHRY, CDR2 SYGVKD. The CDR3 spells CAISERRGSGANVLTF. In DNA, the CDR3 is TGTGCCATCAGTGAGCGCCGGGGTTCAGGGGCCAACGTCCTGACTTTC.

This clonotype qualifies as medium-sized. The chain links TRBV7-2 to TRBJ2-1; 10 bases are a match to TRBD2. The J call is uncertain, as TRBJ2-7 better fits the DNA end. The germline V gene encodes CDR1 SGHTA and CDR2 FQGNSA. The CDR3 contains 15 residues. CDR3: CASSRTSGAYNEQYF. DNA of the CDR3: TGTGCCAGCAGCCGGACTAGCGGCGCCTACAATGAGCAGTACTTC.

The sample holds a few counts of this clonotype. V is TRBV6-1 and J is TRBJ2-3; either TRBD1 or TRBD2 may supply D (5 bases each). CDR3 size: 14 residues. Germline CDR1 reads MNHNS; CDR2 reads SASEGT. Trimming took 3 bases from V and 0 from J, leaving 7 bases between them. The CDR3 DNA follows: TGTGCCAGCAGTGAGGGGGTTAGCACAGATACGCAGTATTTT. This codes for CASSEGVSTDTQYF.

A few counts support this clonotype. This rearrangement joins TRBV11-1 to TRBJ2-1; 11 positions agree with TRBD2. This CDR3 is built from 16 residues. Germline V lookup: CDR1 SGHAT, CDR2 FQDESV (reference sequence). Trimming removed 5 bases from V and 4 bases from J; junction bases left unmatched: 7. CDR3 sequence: CASSLSGLAEYNEQFF. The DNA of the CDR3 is TGTGCCAGCAGCCTATCGGGACTAGCGGAGTACAATGAGCAGTTCTTC.

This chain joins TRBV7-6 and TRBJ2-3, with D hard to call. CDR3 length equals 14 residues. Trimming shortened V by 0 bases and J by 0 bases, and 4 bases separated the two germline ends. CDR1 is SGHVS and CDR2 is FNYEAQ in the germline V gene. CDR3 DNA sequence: TGTGCCAGCAGCTTAGCGTTCAGCACAGATACGCAGTATTTT. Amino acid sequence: CASSLAFSTDTQYF.

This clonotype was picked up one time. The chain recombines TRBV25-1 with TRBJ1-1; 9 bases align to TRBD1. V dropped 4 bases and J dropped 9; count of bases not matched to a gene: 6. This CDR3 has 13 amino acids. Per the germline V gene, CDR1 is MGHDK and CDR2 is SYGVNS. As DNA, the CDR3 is TGTGCCAGCAGTGGGACAGGGGATGCCCAAGCTTTCTTT. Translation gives CASSGTGDAQAFF.

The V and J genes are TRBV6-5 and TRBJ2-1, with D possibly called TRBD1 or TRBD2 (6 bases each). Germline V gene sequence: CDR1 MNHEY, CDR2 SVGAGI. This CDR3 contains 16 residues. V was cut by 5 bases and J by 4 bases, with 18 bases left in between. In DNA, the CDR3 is TGTGCCAGCAGTGTTGGTACGGCGGGACATTACAATGAGCAGTTCTTC. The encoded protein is CASSVGTAGHYNEQFF.

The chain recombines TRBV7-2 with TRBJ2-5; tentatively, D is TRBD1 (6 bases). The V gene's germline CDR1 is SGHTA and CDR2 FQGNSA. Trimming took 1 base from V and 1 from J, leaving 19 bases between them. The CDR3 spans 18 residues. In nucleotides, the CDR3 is TGTGCCAGCAGCTTAGTTTCGTTGTTGGGGGCCTCCCAAGAGACCCAGTACTTC. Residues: CASSLVSLLGASQETQYF.